A single sample gave rise to the 18 T cell receptor beta chains below, sequenced in a study of blood T cell repertoires in COVID-19. Using immunoSEQ multiplex PCR, the repertoire was profiled, and TCRdb retains in-frame clones only, with some absent. The sample lists 200,000 to 250,000 clones, around 84% seen once, with just under 1% in the top ten. The sequenced sample consisted of peripheral blood. The receptors come from a man aged 40-50 years with acute or convalescent COVID-19.

The chain is built from TRBV7-8 and TRBJ2-1, with unresolved D. V was trimmed by 2 bases and J by 0 bases, leaving 11 bases between them. Per the germline V gene, CDR1 is SGHVS and CDR2 is FQNEAQ. The CDR3 runs to 16 residues. Written as DNA, the CDR3 is TGTGCCAGCAGCTTACAACAGACATACTCCTACAATGAGCAGTTCTTC. It specifies CASSLQQTYSYNEQFF.

A word on this clone: This CDR3 is also generated by other DNA sequences in the sample. The chain recombines TRBV7-9 with TRBJ2-5; 8 bases match TRBD2. Germline V gene lookup returns CDR1 SEHNR and CDR2 FQNEAQ (reference sequence). J lost 4 bases, V lost 4 bases, and 2 bases had no gene match. This CDR3 is built from 13 residues. As DNA, the CDR3 is TGTGCCAGCAGCTCAAGCGGGGGAGAGACCCAGTACTTC. Translation: CASSSSGGETQYF.

This clone was seen only once. This rearrangement joins TRBV6-5 to TRBJ2-2, with D possibly matching TRBD1 (6 bases). V was trimmed by 0 bases and J by 4 bases, leaving 12 bases between them. CDR1 and CDR2 (germline): MNHEY, SVGAGI. This CDR3 has 16 residues. The CDR3 sequence: CASSYSWGPGTGELFF. DNA for the CDR3: TGTGCCAGCAGTTACTCCTGGGGGCCGGGCACCGGGGAGCTGTTTTTT.

The V call is TRBV5-1, the J call TRBJ1-4, with D tentatively TRBD1 (6 bases). Germline CDR1 SGHRS, CDR2 YFSETQ. Trimming stripped 0 bases from V and 8 bases from J, with 14 bases between. The CDR3 sequence is 15 residues long. CDR3 protein: CASSLVGGVGEKLFF. In nucleotides, the CDR3 is TGCGCCAGCAGCTTGGTAGGGGGGGTCGGAGAAAAACTGTTTTTT.

This clone showed up just once. The chain combines TRBV6-5 with TRBJ1-2; 9 bases are a match to TRBD1. The CDR3 loop spans 14 amino acids. The V and J ends lost 5 bases and 3 bases, in that order; junction bases with no gene match: 4. Germline V CDR1 and CDR2: MNHEY, SVGAGI. The CDR3 nucleotides are TGTGCCAGCAGTCCACAGGGGGCGGACTATGGCTACACCTTC. Translated, it gives CASSPQGADYGYTF.

The gene calls are TRBV5-4 and TRBJ2-5; D is possibly TRBD2 (6 bases). Germline CDR1 is SGHNT and CDR2 is YYREEE (reference sequence). Trimming shortened V by 4 bases and J by 3 bases, and 13 bases separated the two germline ends. The CDR3 is made up of 14 amino acids. The CDR3 is CASSPPGGEETQYF. The CDR3 nucleotides are TGTGCCAGCAGCCCCCCGGGCGGGGAAGAGACCCAGTACTTC.

The CDR3 loop reads CASSLGESGGDTQYF. Written as DNA, the CDR3 is TGTGCCAGCAGCTTAGGGGAGTCGGGAGGAGATACGCAGTATTTT. The V gene is TRBV13, the J gene TRBJ2-3, with 7 bases lining up with TRBD2. Germline CDR1 reads PRHDT; CDR2 reads FYEKMQ (reference sequence). J gave up 5 bases and V 0 bases, and 5 bases lay outside the gene matches. The CDR3 has 15 residues.

Points on this clone: The junction departs from the called germline gene at one end, perhaps through a read error. This rearrangement joins TRBV18 to TRBJ1-1; 7 nucleotides line up with TRBD1. CDR1 KGHSH and CDR2 LQKENI come from the germline V gene. The CDR3 extends over 16 amino acids. In DNA, the CDR3 is TGTGCCAGCTCTAGTGGGACAGCCCTCTTGAAAACTGAAGCTTTCTTT. Protein sequence: CASSSGTALLKTEAFF.

The chain couples TRBV30 to TRBJ2-5; 12 bases are a match to TRBD2. Per germline, CDR1 GTSNPN and CDR2 SVGIG (reference sequence). The J segment lost 4 bases and the V segment lost 3 bases, leaving 6 bases of the junction unmatched. This CDR3 is built from 15 residues. In nucleotides, the CDR3 is TGTGCCTGGAGCCTTAAACTAGCGGGGGGAGAGACCCAGTACTTC. This gives the protein CAWSLKLAGGETQYF.

The rearrangement links TRBV4-1 to TRBJ1-1, with D unclear. The CDR3 has 15 amino acids. CDR1 and CDR2 from the germline V gene are MGHRA and YSYEKL. V lost 1 base and J 1 base, leaving 10 bases between the germline ends. CDR3: CASSQAGIGNTEAFF. CDR3 coding DNA: TGCGCCAGCAGCCAAGCGGGAATCGGGAACACTGAAGCTTTCTTT.

The V and J genes are TRBV3-1 (or the pseudogene TRBV3-2) and TRBJ2-3, with 12 positions matching TRBD2. The germline gives CDR1 LGHDT, CDR2 YNNKEL (reference sequence). The length of the CDR3 is 16 residues. V shed 6 bases, J shed 4 bases, and the junction held 8 bases outside the gene matches. The CDR3 reads CASSPLAGGLADTQYF. The CDR3 DNA reads TGTGCCAGCAGTCCTCTAGCGGGGGGGCTGGCAGATACGCAGTATTTT.

V usage is TRBV19 and J usage is TRBJ1-1; TRBD1 matches at 10 bases. Per the germline V gene, CDR1 is LNHDA and CDR2 is SQIVND (reference sequence). Trimming cost V 8 bases and J 8 bases; bases outside gene matches: 2. CDR3 length: 11 amino acids. The CDR3 region has the DNA TGTGCCAGTCAGGGACAGGGGGAAGCTTTCTTT. Translated, it gives CASQGQGEAFF.

The chain carries TRBV5-8 and TRBJ2-2; perhaps TRBD1 as D (6 bases). The V gene's germline CDR1 is SGHTS and CDR2 YDEGEE. V was pared by 4 bases and J by 1 base, with 14 bases between. The CDR3 is made up of 16 amino acids. CDR3 in amino acids: CASSVGALLNTGELFF. CDR3 nucleotides: TGTGCCAGCAGCGTGGGGGCACTGCTGAACACCGGGGAGCTGTTTTTT.

J is TRBJ1-1 and V is TRBV30; D is unclear. CDR3 length: 14 residues. Germline values: CDR1 GTSNPN, CDR2 SVGIG (reference sequence). V lost 2 bases and J lost 4, with 14 bases in between. CDR3 nucleotides: TGTGCCTGGAGTCCAGGCCCCCGGGGCACTGAAGCTTTCTTT. It is translated as CAWSPGPRGTEAFF.

The chain carries TRBV5-6 and TRBJ1-3; D remains ambiguous. The germline gives CDR1 SGHDT, CDR2 YYEEEE. This CDR3 contains 14 residues. Trimming took off 0 bases at V and 3 bases at J, with 7 bases between the two ends. The CDR3 region has the DNA TGTGCCAGCAGCTTGGAAGGAGGTGGAAACACCATATATTTT. Protein product: CASSLEGGGNTIYF.

V is TRBV2 and J is TRBJ2-1, with 11 bases aligning to TRBD2. With 9 bases clipped from V and 7 bases from J, the junction kept 11 bases outside the gene matches. The CDR3 runs to 15 residues. Germline V gives CDR1 SNHLY, CDR2 FYNNEI. CDR3 sequence reads: CARGTSGASRNEQFF. CDR3 nucleotide sequence: TGTGCCAGGGGGACTAGCGGCGCATCTCGGAATGAGCAGTTCTTC.

This rearrangement joins TRBV11-2 to TRBJ2-7, with D perhaps TRBD1 (6 bases). Per the germline V gene, CDR1 is SGHAT and CDR2 is FQNNGV. The CDR3 is made up of 13 amino acids. The V gene lost 10 bases and the J gene lost 2 bases, with 15 bases spanning the gap. The CDR3, as DNA: TGTGCCACTACCGGGGACAACCCCTACGAGCAGTACTTC. It codes for CATTGDNPYEQYF. The whole variable domain, filled in from reference TRBV11-2 and TRBJ2-7, reads EAGVAQSPRYKIIEKRQSVAFWCNPISGHATLYWYQQILGQGPKLLIQFQNNGVVDDSQLPKDRFSAERLKGVDSTLKIQPAKLEDSAVYLCATTGDNPYEQYFGPGTRLTVT.

The chain employs TRBV7-9 and TRBJ2-7, with D perhaps TRBD1 (6 bases). This CDR3 has 13 amino acids. V gave up 6 bases and J gave up 3 bases, with 12 bases separating them. Germline V lookup: CDR1 SEHNR, CDR2 FQNEAQ (reference sequence). This chain's CDR3 is CASRPRDNYEQYF. The CDR3 coding sequence is TGTGCCAGCAGACCCCGGGACAACTACGAGCAGTACTTC.